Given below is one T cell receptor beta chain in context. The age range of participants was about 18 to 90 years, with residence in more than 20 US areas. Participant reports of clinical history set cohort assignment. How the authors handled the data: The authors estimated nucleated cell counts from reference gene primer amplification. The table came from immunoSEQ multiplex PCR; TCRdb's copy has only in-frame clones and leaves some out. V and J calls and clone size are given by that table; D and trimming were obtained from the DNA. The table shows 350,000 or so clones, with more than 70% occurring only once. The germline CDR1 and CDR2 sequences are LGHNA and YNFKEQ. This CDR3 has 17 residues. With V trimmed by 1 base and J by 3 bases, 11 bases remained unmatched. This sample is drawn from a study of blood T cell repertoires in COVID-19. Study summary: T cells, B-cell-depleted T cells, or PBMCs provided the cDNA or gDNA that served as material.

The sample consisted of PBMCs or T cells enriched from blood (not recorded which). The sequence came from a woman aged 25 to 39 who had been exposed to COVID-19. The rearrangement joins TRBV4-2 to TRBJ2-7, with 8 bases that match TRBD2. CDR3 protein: CASSQAVNSGVDYEQYF. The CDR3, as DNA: TGTGCCAGCAGCCAAGCGGTTAATAGCGGGGTTGACTACGAGCAGTACTTC.